A single sample gave rise to the 15 T cell receptor beta chains below, sequenced in a study of blood T cells in healthy people across ages. With a J-beta primer mix and a sample-barcoded 5' primer, a second PCR ran about 7 to 11 cycles. One entry per CDR3 protein, called by TCRdb with MiXCR from the 5' RACE reads. The sample shows about 1,600,000 distinct CDR3 sequences, 42% of them seen only once. Sequencing input: blood. The receptors come from a woman in her late teens or twenties in good health.

The chain employs TRBV7-4 and TRBJ2-4; the D gene is possibly TRBD2 (6 bases). The CDR3 loop spans 16 amino acids. Germline-derived CDR1 and CDR2 are SGHVT and SQSDAQ. Trimming pared 7 bases from V and 0 bases from J, leaving 16 bases between. The CDR3 coding sequence is TGTGCCAGCACCTCGGGGGAGCGCATAGCCAAAAACATTCAGTACTTC. Its protein product is CASTSGERIAKNIQYF.

The genes are TRBV7-8 and TRBJ2-1; D uncertain. The V and J ends lost 1 base and 4 bases respectively, with 17 bases between them. CDR1 and CDR2 from the germline V gene are SGHVS and FQNEAQ. The CDR3 has 17 amino acids. DNA for the CDR3: TGTGCCAGCAGCTTAGGAAATGGGATCGAAAAATACAATGAGCAGTTCTTC. Translation: CASSLGNGIEKYNEQFF.

This clonotype was seen a handful of times. A read error may account for a junction end that differs from germline. The chain couples TRBV4-1 to TRBJ1-2; 7 bases are shared with TRBD1. The CDR3 length is 14 residues. Germline lookup yields CDR1 MGHRA and CDR2 YSYEKL. The CDR3 coding sequence is TGTGCCAGCAGCCAAGGGGGACAGAACTATGGCTACACCTTC. It translates to CASSQGGQNYGYTF.

V gene TRBV27 combines with J gene TRBJ2-2; 11 bases are a match to TRBD2. Germline CDR1 and CDR2: MNHEY and SMNVEV (reference sequence). The CDR3 covers 19 residues. The V segment lost 8 bases and the J segment 7 bases; nucleotides outside the gene matches: 21. CDR3 sequence: CASSLVAGGLLQKGGELFF. CDR3 bases: TGTGCCAGCTCCCTCGTAGCGGGGGGGCTCCTCCAAAAGGGCGGGGAGCTGTTTTTT.

This clonotype was counted ten times or more. V gene TRBV27 combines with J gene TRBJ2-7; 8 nucleotides agree with TRBD2. Germline V CDR1 and CDR2: MNHEY, SMNVEV (reference sequence). J lost 4 bases, V lost 5 bases, and 10 bases had no gene match. The CDR3 contains 15 residues. This CDR3 reads CASSPLGSGMYEQYF. The CDR3, as DNA: TGTGCCAGCAGTCCCCTCGGTAGCGGGATGTACGAGCAGTACTTC.

This clonotype came up once. This sequence joins TRBV5-1 and TRBJ2-3, with 9 bases aligning to TRBD2. There are 15 residues in the CDR3. Per the germline V gene, CDR1 is SGHRS and CDR2 is YFSETQ. V lost 1 base and J lost 9; bases outside the gene matches: 9. The CDR3 coding sequence is TGCGCCAGCAGCTTGTTGGGCGGGAGGGCCTCGACGCAGTATTTT. Encoded protein: CASSLLGGRASTQYF.

For this clonotype: One end of the junction is discordant with germline, which a read error may explain. V and J are TRBV6-5 and TRBJ1-4; a weak D match, TRBD1 (6 bases). The germline gives CDR1 MNHEY, CDR2 SVGAGI. The length of the CDR3 is 14 residues. CDR3 loop: CTSSYSTGGGKLFF. The CDR3 DNA reads TGTACCAGCAGTTACTCGACAGGTGGAGGCAAACTGTTTTTT.

The chain is built from TRBV29-1 and TRBJ2-7; 7 bases agree with TRBD1. CDR3 length: 14 amino acids. V dropped 1 base and J dropped 5; count of bases not matched to a gene: 8. Per the germline V gene, CDR1 is SQVTM and CDR2 is ANQGSEA. The CDR3 DNA reads TGCAGCGTTGAAGGGGGAACAGGGGCCAACGAGCAGTACTTC. This encodes CSVEGGTGANEQYF.

This clonotype was picked up a small number of times. The chain recombines TRBV11-2 with TRBJ2-3, with 10 bases identical to TRBD2. CDR3 size: 16 residues. CDR1 and CDR2 from the germline V gene are SGHAT and FQNNGV. V shed 5 bases and J 4 bases; nucleotides not matched to a gene: 9. CDR3 bases: TGTGCCAGCAGCCCCGAAGGGCTAGCGGGAGCAGATACGCAGTATTTT. Residues: CASSPEGLAGADTQYF.

This chain uses TRBV7-8 with TRBJ2-7; TRBD2 might be the D (6 bases). Germline values: CDR1 SGHVS, CDR2 FQNEAQ. The germline V and J ends were trimmed by 2 bases and 7 bases, with 21 bases remaining between them. The CDR3 is made up of 16 amino acids. CDR3 bases: TGTGCCAGCAGCTTACGGGGGTTTGGGCTCTACAATGAGCAGTACTTC. Protein product: CASSLRGFGLYNEQYF.

This rearrangement joins TRBV11-2 to TRBJ2-5, with TRBD2 matching over 7 bases. The J call may be in error: the DNA end matches TRBJ2-7 better. The germline CDR1 and CDR2 sequences are SGHAT and FQNNGV. The CDR3 sequence is 13 residues long. CDR3 sequence (DNA): TGTGCCAGCGGACTAGACTCAGGCTACGAGCAGTACTTC. The encoded protein is CASGLDSGYEQYF.

V gene TRBV30 combines with J gene TRBJ2-4; the D gene is possibly TRBD1 (6 bases). This CDR3 is built from 13 residues. Trimming took off 4 bases at V and 0 bases at J, with 7 bases between the two ends. Germline-derived CDR1 and CDR2 are GTSNPN and SVGIG (reference sequence). CDR3 loop: CAWKGQAKNIQYF. For the CDR3, the DNA is TGTGCCTGGAAGGGACAAGCCAAAAACATTCAGTACTTC. Variable domain in full (rest from reference TRBV30 and TRBJ2-4): SQTIHQWPATLVQPVGSPLSLECTVEGTSNPNLYWYRQAAGRGLQLLFYSVGIGQISSEVPQNLSASRPQDRQFILSSKKLLLSDSGFYLCAWKGQAKNIQYFGAGTRLSVL.

The CDR3: CASSLSVHNEQFF. The CDR3 nucleotides read TGTGCCAGCAGCTTAAGCGTACACAATGAGCAGTTCTTC. V is TRBV11-2 and J is TRBJ2-1; D gene unclear. Trimming took off 2 bases at V and 5 bases at J, with 7 bases between the two ends. The germline V gene encodes CDR1 SGHAT and CDR2 FQNNGV. The CDR3 length is 13 residues.

This chain links TRBV13 with TRBJ2-3, with 8 bases identical to TRBD2. With 5 bases clipped from V and 7 bases from J, the junction kept 14 bases outside the gene matches. The CDR3 totals 16 residues. Germline CDR1 and CDR2: PRHDT and FYEKMQ (reference sequence). The CDR3 is CASSPPAGGALNTQYF. Here the CDR3 DNA reads TGTGCCAGCAGCCCCCCCGCCGGGGGGGCTCTGAATACGCAGTATTTT. The full variable domain, rest sourced from reference TRBV13 and TRBJ2-3, is AAGVIQSPRHLIKEKRETATLKCYPIPRHDTVYWYQQGPGQDPQFLISFYEKMQSDKGSIPDRFSAQQFSDYHSELNMSSLELGDSALYFCASSPPAGGALNTQYFGPGTRLTVL.

This clonotype has more than one count but fewer than ten. This chain connects TRBV10-2 to TRBJ2-1; 11 bases match TRBD2. J gave up 6 bases and V 7 bases, and 17 bases lay outside the gene matches. The V gene's germline CDR1 is WSHSY and CDR2 SAAADI. The CDR3 is 18 residues long. The CDR3 reads CASKRGLADHSLGNEQFF. The CDR3 DNA sequence: TGCGCCAGCAAACGGGGACTAGCGGATCACAGCCTCGGCAATGAGCAGTTCTTC.